These 13 T cell receptor beta chains share one sample of origin, sequenced in a study of T cells in Graves' hyperthyroidism and ophthalmopathy. Amplification yielded TCR beta CDR3 regions, with RNA transcripts as the source. HTBI primers were used for first-round RT-PCR of the TCR CDR3. One entry per CDR3 protein, called by TCRdb with MiXCR from the multiplex PCR reads. The sample contains 650,000 to 850,000 distinct CDR3 sequences, 18% of which appear only once. Sequenced: blood. The source is a woman in her 50s with Graves' hyperthyroidism that later progressed to Graves' ophthalmopathy.

This clonotype was picked up many times. V and J are TRBV11-2 and TRBJ2-2; tentative D call: TRBD1 (6 bases). Germline V CDR1 and CDR2: SGHAT, FQNNGV. V was trimmed by 5 bases and J by 0 bases, leaving 10 bases between them. The CDR3 runs 15 residues. The CDR3, as DNA: TGTGCCAGCAGCCAGACAGGATCGAACACCGGGGAGCTGTTTTTT. It translates to CASSQTGSNTGELFF.

This clonotype showed up many times. V usage is TRBV5-1 and J usage is TRBJ2-7; D may be TRBD1 (5 bases). This CDR3 is 14 amino acids long. Trimming pared 4 bases from V and 4 bases from J, leaving 15 bases between. CDR1 is SGHRS and CDR2 is YFSETQ in the germline V gene. The CDR3 DNA sequence: TGCGCCAGCAGCGGAATGGCCAGGGAATACGAGCAGTACTTC. Encoded protein: CASSGMAREYEQYF.

This clonotype was counted at least ten times. The gene calls are TRBV6-1 and TRBJ2-1; the D is unclear. In germline, CDR1 is MNHNS, CDR2 SASEGT. The CDR3 extends over 13 amino acids. Deletions cut 6 bases from V and 5 bases from J, with 11 bases between. The CDR3 DNA follows: TGTGCCAGCAGCGAGCTGGGCAACAATGAGCAGTTCTTC. Residues: CASSELGNNEQFF.

This clonotype occurred a few times. The rearrangement joins TRBV2 to TRBJ2-1; possibly TRBD1 for D (5 bases). This CDR3 region has 12 residues. The V end lost 7 bases, the J end lost 7 bases, and 11 bases lay between the germline ends. Germline values: CDR1 SNHLY, CDR2 FYNNEI. The CDR3: CASNPGFNEQFF. Written as DNA, the CDR3 is TGTGCCAGCAACCCAGGGTTTAATGAGCAGTTCTTC.

The rearrangement links TRBV29-1 to TRBJ2-3; possibly TRBD1 for D (6 bases). V was pared by 4 bases and J by 4 bases, with 15 bases between. Germline V gene lookup returns CDR1 SQVTM and CDR2 ANQGSEA. The CDR3 length is 14 residues. The CDR3 region is CSVARLAGADTQYF. In nucleotides, the CDR3 is TGCAGCGTTGCTAGGTTGGCAGGGGCAGATACGCAGTATTTT.

This clonotype was picked up a small number of times. The chain couples TRBV7-3 to TRBJ2-5; TRBD2 matches at 11 bases. CDR1 is SGHTA and CDR2 is FQGTGA in the germline V gene. The V gene end was trimmed by 4 bases and the J gene end by 5 bases; junction bases not matched to a gene: 6. The CDR3 has 15 amino acids. In DNA, the CDR3 is TGTGCCAGCAGCTCTAGCGGGGGGTCTCGGGAGACCCAGTACTTC. Its protein is CASSSSGGSRETQYF.

This chain connects TRBV15 to TRBJ2-7; D gene uncertain. V lost 0 bases and J lost 5, with 5 bases in between. Germline V CDR1 and CDR2: LNHNV, YYDKDF (reference sequence). The CDR3 has 12 residues. The CDR3, as DNA: TGTGCCACCAGCAGAGATGGGGACGAGCAGTACTTC. Translated, it gives CATSRDGDEQYF.

There are many counts of this clonotype. V and J are TRBV11-2 and TRBJ1-1; the D is unclear. Germline V gives CDR1 SGHAT, CDR2 FQNNGV. The CDR3 is 16 amino acids. The V gene lost 2 bases and the J gene lost 1 base, with 14 bases spanning the gap. The CDR3 reads CASSLYGLRGNTEAFF. CDR3 sequence (DNA): TGTGCCAGCAGCTTATACGGGTTACGGGGGAACACTGAAGCTTTCTTT.

Only a few counts were recorded for this clonotype. The chain recombines TRBV15 with TRBJ1-1, with D maybe TRBD1 (5 bases). The germline V gene has CDR1 LNHNV and CDR2 YYDKDF (reference sequence). CDR3 length: 13 residues. Trimming pared 4 bases from V and 5 bases from J, leaving 11 bases between. For the CDR3, the DNA is TGTGCCACCAGCAACTATGGGGGTACTGAAGCTTTCTTT. It is translated as CATSNYGGTEAFF.

V gene TRBV20-1 combines with J gene TRBJ2-7; D uncertain. From germline, CDR1 is DFQATT and CDR2 SNEGSKA (reference sequence). The CDR3 runs to 12 residues. Trimming cost V 8 bases and J 2 bases, with 13 bases left between them. The CDR3 coding sequence is TGCAGTACATTACGGGTAACCTACGAGCAGTACTTC. Amino acids: CSTLRVTYEQYF.

This clonotype has just a few counts. J is TRBJ2-2 and V is TRBV5-4, with TRBD1 matching over 10 bases. CDR1 and CDR2 from the germline V gene are SGHNT and YYREEE (reference sequence). This CDR3 has 16 residues. With V trimmed by 5 bases and J by 5 bases, 9 bases remained unmatched. The DNA for the CDR3 is TGTGCCAGCAGGACCGGGACAGGGGTTATTACCGGGGAGCTGTTTTTT. Protein: CASRTGTGVITGELFF.

This clonotype was counted only a few times. This chain joins TRBV2 and TRBJ1-4; possible D gene TRBD1, 6 bases. Trimming removed 7 bases from V and 5 bases from J, with 20 bases in between. Per germline, CDR1 SNHLY and CDR2 FYNNEI. The CDR3 loop spans 16 amino acids. CDR3 bases: TGTGCCAGCATCTTTCTAACACAGGGTGGAAATGAAAAACTGTTTTTT. Amino acid sequence: CASIFLTQGGNEKLFF.

This clonotype appeared many times. The chain is built from TRBV20-1 and TRBJ2-7; 8 nucleotides line up with TRBD2. The junction had 11 bases not matched to a gene; V was cut back by 7 bases and J by 6 bases. The CDR3 contains 13 residues. Germline assignment: CDR1 DFQATT and CDR2 SNEGSKA (reference sequence). CDR3 nucleotide sequence: TGCAGTGTGTCCCGGGGGGGGGACGGCGAGCAGTACTTC. It codes for CSVSRGGDGEQYF.